What follows is one TCR beta chain and its context. Its antigen is as yet unknown. The CDR3 covers 14 residues. Per germline, CDR1 SEHNR and CDR2 FQNEAQ (reference sequence). Between the trimmed V and J ends, which lost 3 bases and 5 bases, there was a span of 13 bases. Per sample, some 90,000 TCR templates were assayed. Using immunoSEQ multiplex PCR, the repertoire was profiled, and TCRdb retains in-frame clones only, with some absent. The sample includes approximately 94,000 clones, roughly 96% of them seen just once. These data come from a study of siplizumab effects on memory and regulatory T cells. Overall study findings and caveats: Proliferating Tregs' suppressive function in siplizumab cultures went unconfirmed. Mean Treg-derived proportions of mappable alloreactive CD4+ clones were roughly 70% for siplizumab and around 30% for controls. Major contributors to the alloresponse seemed to be naive T cells, which also appeared more diverse than memory cells.

The sequencing input was naive CD4+ T cells sorted from blood. The J gene is TRBJ1-1, the V gene TRBV7-9; a possible D gene is TRBD1 (5 bases). The sequence derives from a human donor in good health. Here the CDR3 DNA reads TGTGCCAGCAGCTTCCCCCCAGGGCATACTGAAGCTTTCTTT. Amino acids: CASSFPPGHTEAFF.